Here is one T cell receptor beta chain with its context. The antigen is not known. The data were obtained in a study of post-analysis software for immune sequencing data. The overall study: The study covered relapsing-remitting, secondary progressive and progressive-relapsing courses of multiple sclerosis. General observations from the study: For normalized Chao1 diversity, multiple sclerosis patients scored significantly lower than controls did. Controls had lower frequencies than patients of 4 or 5 TRBV segments, which included TRBV5-6, TRBV5-1 and TRBV20-1.

Germline V gives CDR1 ENHRY, CDR2 SYGVKD. This CDR3 comprises 15 residues. The authors incorporated unique molecular identifiers into the TCR beta cDNA libraries. T cells numbering roughly 0.85 to 11 million gave rise to 500,000 to 600,000 cDNA molecules. Via MiXCR, TCRdb re-called the PCR reads, giving one row per CDR3 protein. The sample yields 150,000 to 200,000 distinct CDR3 sequences, around 28% seen once. V usage is TRBV10-3 and J usage is TRBJ2-4; 9 bases fit TRBD2. The J call is in doubt because the DNA end fits TRBJ2-7 better. The source is a girl aged 5-17 years with multiple sclerosis. Material for sequencing was blood. The CDR3 region has the DNA TGTACCACCAGCCTAGCGGGACCTCCTGACTACGAGCAGTACTTC. This codes for CTTSLAGPPDYEQYF.